Each of the 10 T cell receptor beta chains below was sequenced from the same sample in a study of T cell responses to AZD1222 COVID-19 vaccine. Clones were read by immunoSEQ multiplex PCR, and TCRdb kept only the in-frame ones, dropping some. This sample has roughly 200,000 clones, with around 88% found just once. Sequenced here: peripheral blood, sampled on day 0 of AZD1222 vaccination. The receptors were gathered from an adult in good health.

The CDR3 bases are TGTGCCAGCTCAGCATCCGGGGGAAACTATGGCTACACCTTC. This gives the protein CASSASGGNYGYTF. The chain couples TRBV18 to TRBJ1-2, with D possibly being TRBD1 (5 bases). The V end lost 5 bases, the J end lost 2 bases, and 12 bases lay between the germline ends. The CDR3 extends over 14 amino acids. Per germline, CDR1 KGHSH and CDR2 LQKENI.

The V and J genes are TRBV28 and TRBJ1-5; 10 bases are a match to TRBD1. Germline trimming cut 6 bases from V and 0 bases from J; bases unmatched to any gene: 11. CDR3 size: 18 residues. From germline, CDR1 is MDHEN and CDR2 SYDVKM. CDR3 loop: CASSSRDRGQYSNQPQHF. The CDR3 bases are TGTGCCAGCAGCTCCCGGGACAGGGGCCAGTATAGCAATCAGCCCCAGCATTTT.

A few counts support this clone. The gene calls are TRBV11-2 and TRBJ2-7; TRBD1 aligns across 9 bases. The V and J ends lost 3 bases and 4 bases, in that order; junction bases with no gene match: 1. The germline V gene has CDR1 SGHAT and CDR2 FQNNGV. CDR3 length: 13 amino acids. The chain's CDR3 is CASSLGTGYEQYF. In nucleotides, the CDR3 is TGTGCCAGCAGCTTGGGGACAGGGTACGAGCAGTACTTC.

The rearrangement uses TRBV6-4 and TRBJ1-1; 7 nucleotides line up with TRBD1. Germline CDR1 and CDR2: MRHNA and SNTAGT. The CDR3 length is 12 residues. V lost 1 base to trimming and J lost 9 bases; unmatched junction nucleotides: 2. CDR3 nucleotide sequence: TGTGCCAGCAGTGACTTGACAGGGCAAGCTTTCTTT. It is translated as CASSDLTGQAFF.

The sample holds a few counts of this clone. The rearrangement joins TRBV5-1 to TRBJ1-2; possibly TRBD1 for D (6 bases). Germline V gene lookup returns CDR1 SGHRS and CDR2 YFSETQ. V gave up 3 bases and J gave up 2 bases, with 17 bases separating them. This CDR3 comprises 16 residues. The CDR3 sequence is CASSSTSVTGNYGYTF. The CDR3 DNA is TGCGCCAGCAGCTCCACCTCTGTTACAGGGAACTATGGCTACACCTTC.

This sequence joins TRBV20-1 and TRBJ1-2; 7 bases agree with TRBD1. The V gene's germline CDR1 is DFQATT and CDR2 SNEGSKA (reference sequence). The trim removed 4 bases at V and 8 bases at J, leaving 4 bases unmatched. CDR3 length: 11 residues. CDR3 amino acids: CSANEGAGYTF. The DNA of the CDR3 is TGCAGTGCTAATGAGGGGGCCGGCTACACCTTC.

This clone was seen a few times. V gene TRBV27 combines with J gene TRBJ2-3; 8 bases line up with TRBD2. The CDR3 has 14 amino acids. The V gene's germline CDR1 is MNHEY and CDR2 SMNVEV (reference sequence). The ends lost 5 bases at V and 6 bases at J; junction bases unmatched: 7. Written as DNA, the CDR3 is TGTGCCAGCAGTATTCGGGGGGGCCAGGATACGCAGTATTTT. Translation gives CASSIRGGQDTQYF.

V gene TRBV5-1 combines with J gene TRBJ2-1; D perhaps matches TRBD2 (5 bases). Trimming took 2 bases from V and 8 from J, leaving 23 bases between them. Germline values: CDR1 SGHRS, CDR2 YFSETQ. This CDR3 has 17 residues. CDR3 DNA: TGCGCCAGCAGCTTTTCACCTGCGAGCACTGTCGGGGATGAGCAGTTCTTC. It translates to CASSFSPASTVGDEQFF.

A few counts support this clone. This chain links TRBV4-2 with TRBJ2-2; the match to TRBD2 covers 8 bases. This CDR3 has 16 residues. V shed 1 base and J 7 bases; nucleotides not matched to a gene: 8. Germline CDR1 reads LGHNA; CDR2 reads YNFKEQ. The CDR3 here is CASSQGYSGDRGELFF. The DNA for the CDR3 is TGTGCCAGCAGCCAAGGTTATAGCGGGGACCGCGGGGAGCTGTTTTTT.

The rearrangement joins TRBV5-1 to TRBJ2-5, with unresolved D. The CDR3 loop spans 14 amino acids. Between the trimmed V and J ends, which lost 0 bases and 5 bases, there was a span of 11 bases. From germline, CDR1 is SGHRS and CDR2 YFSETQ. The DNA for the CDR3 is TGCGCCAGCAGCTTGGCACCCCCCCGGGAGACCCAGTACTTC. Translated, it gives CASSLAPPRETQYF.